The entry that follows covers one T cell receptor (beta chain) sequence. TCRdb re-called the RT-PCR reads with MiXCR, one entry per CDR3 protein. This table holds about 620,000 distinct CDR3 sequences, about 11% found once. This specimen comes from a study of response to subunit inactivated influenza vaccine. The germline gives CDR1 DFQATT, CDR2 SNEGSKA (reference sequence). CDR3 size: 15 residues. V was clipped by 0 bases and J by 5 bases, with 13 bases between them. These data also featured in a second study, about T cells expressing NK-cell markers. That report adds: 5'RACE template switching built TCR beta cDNA with unique molecular identifiers.

This receptor was taken from a man aged 50 to 60 who received an inactivated influenza vaccine. The sample was PBMCs from blood, taken on the day of vaccination. This chain links TRBV20-1 with TRBJ2-2; weak D call: TRBD2 (5 bases). The CDR3 spells CSAREERRPTGELFF. The CDR3 nucleotides read TGCAGTGCTAGAGAGGAAAGGAGGCCTACCGGGGAGCTGTTTTTT.